This entry lists 28 T cell receptor beta chains sequenced from one sample in a study of T cells in Graves' hyperthyroidism and ophthalmopathy. What was amplified from RNA transcripts were TCR beta CDR3 regions. Carried out on the TCR CDR3, a first-round RT-PCR used the HTBI primer set. TCRdb re-called the multiplex PCR reads through MiXCR, storing one row per CDR3 protein. The sample carries 250,000 or so distinct CDR3 sequences, 12% to 15% recorded once. The sequencing input was blood. Every receptor here comes from a woman between 45 and 65 years old with Graves' hyperthyroidism that later progressed to Graves' ophthalmopathy.

This clonotype was observed many times. The J gene is TRBJ1-5, the V gene TRBV5-1; TRBD1 matches at 8 bases. Germline V gives CDR1 SGHRS, CDR2 YFSETQ. The CDR3 has 14 residues. The trim removed 4 bases at V and 2 bases at J, leaving 2 bases unmatched. CDR3 DNA: TGCGCCAGCAGCGCGACAGGGGGCAATCAGCCCCAGCATTTT. This gives the protein CASSATGGNQPQHF.

The table lists this clonotype with a few counts. The chain has TRBV9 and TRBJ2-1; D ambiguous. Trimming took off 4 bases at V and 9 bases at J, with 17 bases between the two ends. The germline CDR1 and CDR2 sequences are SGDLS and YYNGEE. CDR3 length: 14 residues. The CDR3 loop reads CASSPPSDHSEQFF. As DNA, the CDR3 is TGTGCCAGCAGCCCTCCAAGCGACCACAGTGAGCAGTTCTTC. Full variable domain (outside the CDR3, taken from reference TRBV9 and TRBJ2-1): DSGVTQTPKHLITATGQRVTLRCSPRSGDLSVYWYQQSLDQGLQFLIQYYNGEERAKGNILERFSAQQFPDLHSELNLSSLELGDSALYFCASSPPSDHSEQFFGPGTRLTVL.

The chain is built from TRBV10-3 and TRBJ1-1, with 8 bases lining up with TRBD1. The CDR3 extends over 14 amino acids. Germline lookup yields CDR1 ENHRY and CDR2 SYGVKD. After removal of 8 bases from V and 5 bases from J, the junction contained 10 bases not matched to a gene. CDR3 sequence: CAIGGTGGGTEAFF. The CDR3 DNA is TGTGCCATCGGCGGAACAGGGGGAGGAACTGAAGCTTTCTTT.

This clonotype has at least ten counts. The chain employs TRBV25-1 and TRBJ2-6; D possibly corresponds to TRBD1 (5 bases). Deletions cut 3 bases from V and 0 bases from J, with 21 bases between. CDR1 and CDR2 (germline): MGHDK, SYGVNS. The CDR3 is 20 residues long. CDR3 bases: TGTGCCAGCAGTGAGTCGTGGGGCAGGGCCCTTATCTCTGGGGCCAACGTCCTGACTTTC. Translated: CASSESWGRALISGANVLTF.

This clonotype was recorded a few times. With a much larger clone just one base away, this may be a read error. J is TRBJ2-7 and V is TRBV3-1; 13 positions match TRBD2. This CDR3 has 18 residues. Germline V gene data show CDR1 as LGHDT and CDR2 as YNNKEL (reference sequence). Here the CDR3 DNA reads TGTGCCAGCAGCCAAGTGGGACTAGCGGGGCCAGTCTCCTACGAGCGGTACTTC. Translation gives CASSQVGLAGPVSYERYF.

The sample holds many counts of this clonotype. The chain carries TRBV18 and TRBJ2-2; 8 bases are a match to TRBD2. Trimming took 3 bases from V and 3 from J; bases not matched to a gene: 3. CDR1 and CDR2 (germline): KGHSH, LQKENI. CDR3 length equals 15 residues. CDR3 DNA: TGTGCCAGCTCACCGGGACTAGGAGACACCGGGGAGCTGTTTTTT. Translation gives CASSPGLGDTGELFF. Full variable domain (missing parts from reference TRBV18 and TRBJ2-2): NAGVMQNPRHLVRRRGQEARLRCSPMKGHSHVYWYRQLPEEGLKFMVYLQKENIIDESGMPKERFSAEFPKEGPSILRIQQVVRGDSAAYFCASSPGLGDTGELFFGEGSRLTVL.

This clonotype was recorded many times. The chain has TRBV28 and TRBJ2-3; D may match TRBD1 or TRBD2 (6 bases each). Germline V gene data show CDR1 as MDHEN and CDR2 as SYDVKM. With 4 bases removed from V and 5 bases from J, the gap between germline ends came to 13 bases. The CDR3 loop spans 14 amino acids. The CDR3 loop is CASSSRKGGDTQYF. The CDR3 region has the DNA TGTGCCAGCAGTTCCCGCAAGGGGGGAGATACGCAGTATTTT.

This clonotype was detected many times. The chain joins TRBV28 to TRBJ2-1; 8 nucleotides line up with TRBD2. CDR1 and CDR2 from the germline V gene are MDHEN and SYDVKM. This CDR3 has 16 residues. Trimming removed 7 bases from V and 4 bases from J; junction bases left unmatched: 12. The CDR3 spells CASTPSGTRVYNEQFF. The CDR3 DNA is TGTGCCAGCACCCCCAGCGGGACTAGAGTGTACAATGAGCAGTTCTTC.

The V and J genes are TRBV5-5 and TRBJ1-2, with a weak D call TRBD1 (6 bases). Trimming pared 0 bases from V and 7 bases from J, leaving 13 bases between. The CDR3 spans 14 residues. Germline V CDR1 and CDR2: SGHKS, YYEKEE (reference sequence). CDR3 bases: TGTGCCAGCAGCTTGGGATCGGGGGCGCTTGGCTACACCTTC. Residues: CASSLGSGALGYTF.

This clonotype occurred many times. This chain joins TRBV20-1 and TRBJ2-7; TRBD2 matches 7 bases. V lost 0 bases and J lost 7; bases outside the gene matches: 12. This CDR3 is built from 15 residues. Germline V CDR1 and CDR2: DFQATT, SNEGSKA (reference sequence). CDR3 protein: CSARDLRTSEGEQYF. For the CDR3, the DNA is TGCAGTGCTAGAGATCTCCGGACTAGTGAGGGAGAGCAGTACTTC.

V usage is TRBV10-1 and J usage is TRBJ2-1; tentatively, D is TRBD2 (5 bases). The CDR3 is 14 residues long. With 2 bases removed from V and 8 bases from J, the gap between germline ends came to 13 bases. Germline V gives CDR1 WNHNN, CDR2 SYGVQD (reference sequence). As DNA, the CDR3 is TGCGCCAGCAGTGAGGCCCTTCGGGGTGATGAGCAGTTCTTC. This codes for CASSEALRGDEQFF.

This clonotype showed up many times. This chain joins TRBV18 and TRBJ2-7; maybe TRBD1 (6 bases). The V end lost 3 bases, the J end lost 2 bases, and 8 bases lay between the germline ends. Germline assignment: CDR1 KGHSH and CDR2 LQKENI. The CDR3 has 13 residues. CDR3 sequence: CASSPPGAYEQYF. The CDR3, as DNA: TGTGCCAGCTCACCGCCAGGGGCCTACGAGCAGTACTTC.

V gene TRBV2 combines with J gene TRBJ2-1; 12 bases match TRBD2. The germline gives CDR1 SNHLY, CDR2 FYNNEI. Trimming cost V 5 bases and J 4 bases; bases outside gene matches: 3. The CDR3 covers 15 residues. CDR3 loop: CASSRTSGVYNEQFF. CDR3 coding DNA: TGTGCCAGCAGTCGGACTAGCGGGGTATACAATGAGCAGTTCTTC.

This clonotype was recorded many times. The chain has TRBV28 and TRBJ2-7; maybe TRBD2 (5 bases). Germline V gives CDR1 MDHEN, CDR2 SYDVKM. Trimming pared 6 bases from V and 4 bases from J, leaving 10 bases between. The length of the CDR3 is 12 residues. CDR3 bases: TGTGCCAGCAGGAGAGGGATTTACGAGCAGTACTTC. This encodes CASRRGIYEQYF.

This clonotype showed up many times. The chain combines TRBV7-9 with TRBJ2-3, with a weak D call TRBD1 (6 bases). The germline gives CDR1 SEHNR, CDR2 FQNEAQ (reference sequence). Trimming took off 1 base at V and 9 bases at J, with 8 bases between the two ends. The CDR3 runs 12 residues. CDR3 sequence reads: CASSLGGTTQYF. The CDR3, as DNA: TGTGCCAGCAGCTTAGGAGGGACAACGCAGTATTTT.

This chain uses TRBV9 with TRBJ1-2; TRBD1 is a possible D gene (5 bases). The ends were cut back, 7 bases at V and 4 bases at J, with 8 bases in the middle. The CDR3 has 11 amino acids. Germline V gene data show CDR1 as SGDLS and CDR2 as YYNGEE. In nucleotides, the CDR3 is TGTGCCAGCTTGGGGGGCTATGGCTACACCTTC. Protein: CASLGGYGYTF. The entire variable domain, with the rest obtained from reference TRBV9 and TRBJ1-2, is as follows: DSGVTQTPKHLITATGQRVTLRCSPRSGDLSVYWYQQSLDQGLQFLIQYYNGEERAKGNILERFSAQQFPDLHSELNLSSLELGDSALYFCASLGGYGYTFGSGTRLTVV.

This clonotype counts as medium-sized. J is TRBJ2-5 and V is TRBV2, with D perhaps TRBD2 (6 bases). Looked up from germline, CDR1 is SNHLY and CDR2 is FYNNEI. V lost 0 bases and J lost 5, with 7 bases in between. CDR3 length equals 13 residues. The chain's CDR3 is CASSEAAGETQYF. CDR3 nucleotide sequence: TGTGCCAGCAGTGAAGCGGCGGGGGAGACCCAGTACTTC.

This clonotype has just one count. A much larger clone is a single base away; this may be a read error. The V call is TRBV30, the J call TRBJ2-3; no definite D call. Trimming pared 2 bases from V and 2 bases from J, leaving 8 bases between. This CDR3 comprises 13 residues. CDR1 GTSNPN and CDR2 SVGIG come from the germline V gene (reference sequence). CDR3 region: CAWSNGFTDTQYF. CDR3 coding DNA: TGTGCCTGGAGTAACGGATTCACAGATACGCAGTATTTT.

This clonotype appeared many times. The genes are TRBV20-1 and TRBJ2-5, with TRBD2 identical over 14 bases. The ends lost 1 base at V and 2 bases at J; junction bases unmatched: 3. The CDR3 is 16 residues long. Germline V gene data show CDR1 as DFQATT and CDR2 as SNEGSKA (reference sequence). This CDR3 reads CSARGLAGGNQETQYF. The CDR3 DNA reads as TGCAGTGCTAGAGGACTAGCGGGAGGGAATCAAGAGACCCAGTACTTC.

This clonotype was found many times. The chain recombines TRBV30 with TRBJ1-1; D may be TRBD1 (5 bases). The CDR3 has 11 amino acids. V was shortened by 8 bases and J by 5 bases, with 12 bases between the two germline ends. In germline, CDR1 is GTSNPN, CDR2 SVGIG (reference sequence). CDR3 nucleotide sequence: TGTGCCGGGACGGCTGGGACTGAAGCTTTCTTT. It translates to CAGTAGTEAFF.

Ten or more counts support this clonotype. The V and J genes are TRBV28 and TRBJ1-5, with 9 bases fitting TRBD1. The CDR3 is 14 amino acids. After removal of 5 bases from V and 7 bases from J, the junction contained 6 bases not matched to a gene. In germline, CDR1 is MDHEN, CDR2 SYDVKM. This chain's CDR3 is CASSPHRGLQPQHF. In DNA form, the CDR3 reads TGTGCCAGCAGTCCACACAGGGGGCTCCAGCCCCAGCATTTT.

This clonotype was seen at least ten times. The chain couples TRBV11-1 to TRBJ1-1; D is unresolved. There are 14 residues in the CDR3. CDR1 SGHAT and CDR2 FQDESV come from the germline V gene (reference sequence). V was shortened by 2 bases and J by 1 base, with 8 bases between the two germline ends. The CDR3 nucleotides are TGTGCCAGCAGCTTATCACCTTCGAACACTGAAGCTTTCTTT. It encodes CASSLSPSNTEAFF.

This clonotype was detected many times. The V and J genes are TRBV28 and TRBJ2-1, with 14 bases identical to TRBD2. This CDR3 has 15 residues. The V and J ends lost 5 bases and 5 bases, in that order; junction bases with no gene match: 2. Germline-derived CDR1 and CDR2 are MDHEN and SYDVKM. This chain's CDR3 is CASSGLAGGNNEQFF. CDR3 coding DNA: TGTGCCAGCAGTGGACTAGCGGGGGGCAACAATGAGCAGTTCTTC.

This clonotype has ten or more counts. This chain links TRBV5-1 with TRBJ1-5; no reliable D call. The CDR3 sequence is 13 residues long. Germline lookup yields CDR1 SGHRS and CDR2 YFSETQ. Trimming took off 0 bases at V and 4 bases at J, with 5 bases between the two ends. This CDR3 is CASSLAQNQPQHF. The CDR3 DNA is TGCGCCAGCAGCTTGGCCCAGAATCAGCCCCAGCATTTT. Full variable domain (outside the CDR3, taken from reference TRBV5-1 and TRBJ1-5): KAGVTQTPRYLIKTRGQQVTLSCSPISGHRSVSWYQQTPGQGLQFLFEYFSETQRNKGNFPGRFSGRQFSNSRSEMNVSTLELGDSALYLCASSLAQNQPQHFGDGTRLSIL.

This clonotype was found a few times. The chain uses TRBV27 and TRBJ1-2, with D uncertain. Trimming shortened V by 3 bases and J by 4 bases, and 15 bases separated the two germline ends. Germline assignment: CDR1 MNHEY and CDR2 SMNVEV (reference sequence). The CDR3 has 15 residues. In DNA form, the CDR3 reads TGTGCCAGCAGTTTCAAACTAGACCGATCCTATGGCTACACCTTC. This translates into CASSFKLDRSYGYTF.

This clonotype was seen a few times. V is TRBV12-3 or TRBV12-4 and J is TRBJ1-5, with 7 bases that match TRBD1. Unmatched junction bases numbered 11, after V lost 5 bases and J lost 7 bases. The CDR3 consists of 15 residues. The CDR3 DNA follows: TGTGCCAGCAGTCTTGAGACAGGGAAAAGGCAGCCCCAGCATTTT. Protein sequence: CASSLETGKRQPQHF.

A word on this clonotype: A much larger clone differs by one base, so this may be a read error. The V call is TRBV2, the J call TRBJ2-7; 7 nucleotides agree with TRBD2. J gave up 4 bases and V 8 bases, and 8 bases lay outside the gene matches. The CDR3 loop spans 13 amino acids. Germline V CDR1 and CDR2: SNHLY, FYNNEI. In DNA, the CDR3 is TGTGCCAGCGGACTAGTGGGAGCATACGAGCAGTACTTC. Translated, it gives CASGLVGAYEQYF.

Only one count was recorded for this clonotype. The chain has TRBV5-1 and TRBJ2-7; D might be TRBD2 (7 bases). Germline V gives CDR1 SGHRS, CDR2 YFSETQ. Trimming shortened V by 4 bases and J by 6 bases, and 11 bases separated the two germline ends. This CDR3 is 12 amino acids long. CDR3 coding DNA: TGCGCCAGCAGCGAGGGGGGGGCCGAGCAGTACTTC. This codes for CASSEGGAEQYF.